A selection of T cell receptor beta chains follows, all from one sample in a study of blood T cell repertoires in COVID-19. Assay: immunoSEQ multiplex PCR; the TCRdb copy retains only in-frame clones and omits some. Of over 450,000 clones listed, 89% are singletons. Sequencing was done on a sample of peripheral blood. These receptors came from a man younger than 30 with COVID-19, enrolled during active disease. CDR3s include the opening cysteine and the closing phenylalanine or tryptophan. D genes are given only for firm matches. Clone size is shown for a subset of rows, as once, few, many or a class of expanded clone.

>TRBV27|-|TRBJ2-7|TRBD1
CASSFPGTDHYEQYF
TGTGCCAGCAGTTTCCCCGGGACAGATCACTACGAGCAGTACTTC
>TRBV28|-|TRBJ1-3|TRBD1
CASSRAGTGGNTIYF
TGTGCCAGCAGTAGAGCCGGGACAGGGGGAAACACCATATATTTT
>TRBV15|once|TRBJ2-3|TRBD2
CATSSQRGETDTQYF
TGTGCCACCAGCAGCCAGCGGGGGGAAACAGATACGCAGTATTTT
>TRBV12-3/TRBV12-4|once|TRBJ1-1|-
CASSLNQGTEAFF
TGTGCCAGCAGCCTAAATCAGGGAACTGAAGCTTTCTTT
>TRBV5-1|-|TRBJ1-4|TRBD1
CASSLTGADEKLFF
TGCGCCAGCAGCTTGACAGGGGCCGATGAAAAACTGTTTTTT
>TRBV2|-|TRBJ2-2|-
CASSERSGNTGELFF
TGTGCCAGCAGTGAAAGAAGTGGCAACACCGGGGAGCTGTTTTTT
>TRBV6-6|once|TRBJ1-1|-
CASTKTGEAFF
TGTGCCAGCACCAAAACGGGTGAAGCTTTCTTT
>TRBV6-2/TRBV6-3|-|TRBJ2-7|-
CASSLLIEREQYF
TGTGCCAGCAGTTTGCTAATCGAGCGCGAGCAGTACTTC
>TRBV24-1|few|TRBJ1-2|TRBD1
CATGDRPYGYTF
TGTGCCACCGGGGACAGGCCCTATGGCTACACCTTC
>TRBV7-2|-|TRBJ1-5|-
CASRKESNQPQHF
TGTGCCAGCAGGAAGGAGAGCAATCAGCCCCAGCATTTT
>TRBV2|-|TRBJ1-5|-
CASSEGLSNQPQHF
TGTGCCAGCAGTGAGGGGCTTAGCAATCAGCCCCAGCATTTT
>TRBV16|once|TRBJ1-5|-
CASSQQRSDQPQHF
TGTGCCAGCAGCCAACAACGGAGCGATCAGCCCCAGCATTTT
>TRBV5-1|-|TRBJ2-5|TRBD2
CASRERGLQETQYF
TGCGCCAGCAGGGAGCGGGGGCTACAAGAGACCCAGTACTTC
>TRBV5-4|-|TRBJ2-3|TRBD2
CASSLGLAATDTQYF
TGTGCCAGCAGCTTGGGTCTAGCGGCCACAGATACGCAGTATTTT
>TRBV11-3|-|TRBJ2-1|-
CASSFRGSSYNEQFF
TGTGCCAGCAGCTTTAGGGGATCTTCCTACAATGAGCAGTTCTTC
>TRBV28|-|TRBJ1-6|TRBD1
CASRTGVGNSPLHF
TGTGCCAGCAGGACAGGGGTCGGTAATTCACCCCTCCACTTT
>TRBV4-1|-|TRBJ1-3|-
CASSQVPPRSSGNTIYF
TGCGCCAGCAGCCAAGTCCCTCCCCGGAGCTCTGGAAACACCATATATTTT
>TRBV5-6|-|TRBJ1-1|-
CATARDSSTEAFF
TGTGCCACCGCCCGGGACTCTTCCACTGAAGCTTTCTTT
>TRBV6-5|-|TRBJ1-1|-
CASSLVVNTEAFF
TGTGCCAGCAGCCTTGTCGTCAACACTGAAGCTTTCTTT
>TRBV5-1|-|TRBJ2-5|TRBD2
CASSLGLAGARAETQYF
TGCGCCAGCAGCTTGGGACTAGCGGGAGCACGGGCTGAGACCCAGTACTTC
>TRBV7-3|-|TRBJ2-5|-
CASSPVKGKTQYF
TGTGCCAGCAGCCCGGTGAAGGGGAAGACCCAGTACTTC
>TRBV5-1|once|TRBJ2-2|TRBD1
CASSFRDRVIEGPGELFF
TGCGCCAGCAGCTTTCGGGACAGGGTTATAGAGGGCCCCGGGGAGCTGTTTTTT
>TRBV25-1|-|TRBJ2-3|-
CASRETVPDTQYF
TGTGCCAGCAGGGAGACAGTCCCAGATACGCAGTATTTT
>TRBV11-3|-|TRBJ2-5|-
CASSKHGTPQETQYF
TGTGCCAGCAGCAAACATGGGACTCCCCAAGAGACCCAGTACTTC
>TRBV5-1|-|TRBJ2-7|-
CASSLEGREQYF
TGCGCCAGCAGCTTGGAGGGGAGGGAGCAGTACTTC
>TRBV18|-|TRBJ2-1|-
CASSPIQGYNEQFF
TGTGCCAGCTCACCGATACAGGGTTACAATGAGCAGTTCTTC
>TRBV19|-|TRBJ1-1|-
CASVLQGTEAFF
TGTGCCAGCGTCTTACAGGGAACTGAAGCTTTCTTT
>TRBV29-1|-|TRBJ1-2|-
CSVPGGGGYTF
TGCAGCGTCCCGGGCGGAGGTGGCTACACCTTC
>TRBV29-1|-|TRBJ2-3|TRBD2
CSVVLRLARNTQYF
TGCAGCGTTGTTTTAAGACTAGCGCGAAATACGCAGTATTTT
>TRBV5-6|-|TRBJ2-1|-
CASSLFGEQFF
TGTGCCAGCAGCTTATTCGGTGAGCAGTTCTTC
>TRBV9|-|TRBJ2-3|-
CASSVGLAPGGTDTQYF
TGTGCCAGCAGCGTAGGGCTGGCCCCAGGGGGCACAGATACGCAGTATTTT
>TRBV5-1|-|TRBJ2-2|TRBD2
CASSLGLARGELFF
TGCGCCAGCAGCCTAGGACTAGCGCGTGGGGAGCTGTTTTTT
>TRBV28|-|TRBJ1-2|TRBD1
CATKTGGAGYGYTF
TGTGCCACTAAGACAGGGGGCGCGGGCTATGGCTACACCTTC
>TRBV3-1/TRBV3-2|-|TRBJ1-2|TRBD1
CASRQGVKTGYTF
TGTGCCTCCCGACAGGGGGTTAAGACTGGCTACACCTTC
>TRBV5-6|-|TRBJ1-5|-
CASSLLRSAHGSQHF
TGTGCCAGCAGCTTGTTGAGAAGCGCGCATGGGTCCCAGCATTTT
>TRBV5-1|-|TRBJ2-2|TRBD2
CASSPSGMNTGELFF
TGCGCCAGCAGCCCTAGCGGGATGAACACCGGGGAGCTGTTTTTT
>TRBV5-8|-|TRBJ1-2|-
CASRDRLNYGYTF
TGTGCCAGCCGCGACAGACTCAACTATGGCTACACCTTC